This T cell receptor beta chain was found in a study of T cell repertoires in cytomegalovirus infection (dated 2019 in TCRdb). Regarding the research as a whole: Recently identified HLA-C-restricted CMV epitopes, whose presentation resists viral immunomodulation, were targeted by peptide stimulations together with well-studied HLA-B-restricted epitopes. Donor HLA type was relevant to the analysis, as public TCR beta signatures indicated carriage of CMV infection together with the matching HLA type. The full study reports these points: Cumulative frequency of public TCR beta family members discriminated carriers of CMV infection plus the relevant HLA type in this cohort and an independent approximately 350-donor cohort. The ex vivo response was dominated by HLA-C-restricted CMV-specific TCR beta clonotypes, which also provided the single most frequent clonotype in two of eight donors.

This clonotype was recorded a few times. The target of this receptor is not known. Base qualities were left out, and no much larger clone turns up one base away. The sample's treatment or condition label, in plain terms: in vitro stimulation with specific CMV peptide epitopes to enrich CMV-specific T cells. CDR1 SGHTA and CDR2 FQGNSA are derived from the germline V gene. The CDR3 runs 15 residues from the cysteine to the phenylalanine. Of the read, only the CDR3 DNA is kept; its 45 bases are in frame from base 1. Here V drops 7 bases and J drops 5 bases, and the junction holds 12 bases not matched to any gene. Reads for this sample came from an Illumina HiSeq 1500. The public reads were run again by TCRdb, first through fastp at Q25 and then through MiXCR, and only productive beta chains were kept. Identical CDR3 protein sequences are pooled into one entry, listed with their most common genes and DNA. A total of approximately 390,000 distinct CDR3 sequences appear in this sample, about 35% of them only once. The biggest ten clones account for 13% of the sample.

This material consisted of cultured PBMCs, taken from culture after CMV antigen stimulation. The source is a human donor in good health (CMV status not recorded). Some clones in this sample may be carry-over from other donors' samples. Here the chain combines TRBV7-2 and TRBJ1-2; 8 central bases correspond to TRBD1. For the CDR3, the sequence is CASTESGGESYGYTF. The sequence in DNA is TGTGCCAGCACCGAATCAGGGGGCGAATCATATGGCTACACCTTC.